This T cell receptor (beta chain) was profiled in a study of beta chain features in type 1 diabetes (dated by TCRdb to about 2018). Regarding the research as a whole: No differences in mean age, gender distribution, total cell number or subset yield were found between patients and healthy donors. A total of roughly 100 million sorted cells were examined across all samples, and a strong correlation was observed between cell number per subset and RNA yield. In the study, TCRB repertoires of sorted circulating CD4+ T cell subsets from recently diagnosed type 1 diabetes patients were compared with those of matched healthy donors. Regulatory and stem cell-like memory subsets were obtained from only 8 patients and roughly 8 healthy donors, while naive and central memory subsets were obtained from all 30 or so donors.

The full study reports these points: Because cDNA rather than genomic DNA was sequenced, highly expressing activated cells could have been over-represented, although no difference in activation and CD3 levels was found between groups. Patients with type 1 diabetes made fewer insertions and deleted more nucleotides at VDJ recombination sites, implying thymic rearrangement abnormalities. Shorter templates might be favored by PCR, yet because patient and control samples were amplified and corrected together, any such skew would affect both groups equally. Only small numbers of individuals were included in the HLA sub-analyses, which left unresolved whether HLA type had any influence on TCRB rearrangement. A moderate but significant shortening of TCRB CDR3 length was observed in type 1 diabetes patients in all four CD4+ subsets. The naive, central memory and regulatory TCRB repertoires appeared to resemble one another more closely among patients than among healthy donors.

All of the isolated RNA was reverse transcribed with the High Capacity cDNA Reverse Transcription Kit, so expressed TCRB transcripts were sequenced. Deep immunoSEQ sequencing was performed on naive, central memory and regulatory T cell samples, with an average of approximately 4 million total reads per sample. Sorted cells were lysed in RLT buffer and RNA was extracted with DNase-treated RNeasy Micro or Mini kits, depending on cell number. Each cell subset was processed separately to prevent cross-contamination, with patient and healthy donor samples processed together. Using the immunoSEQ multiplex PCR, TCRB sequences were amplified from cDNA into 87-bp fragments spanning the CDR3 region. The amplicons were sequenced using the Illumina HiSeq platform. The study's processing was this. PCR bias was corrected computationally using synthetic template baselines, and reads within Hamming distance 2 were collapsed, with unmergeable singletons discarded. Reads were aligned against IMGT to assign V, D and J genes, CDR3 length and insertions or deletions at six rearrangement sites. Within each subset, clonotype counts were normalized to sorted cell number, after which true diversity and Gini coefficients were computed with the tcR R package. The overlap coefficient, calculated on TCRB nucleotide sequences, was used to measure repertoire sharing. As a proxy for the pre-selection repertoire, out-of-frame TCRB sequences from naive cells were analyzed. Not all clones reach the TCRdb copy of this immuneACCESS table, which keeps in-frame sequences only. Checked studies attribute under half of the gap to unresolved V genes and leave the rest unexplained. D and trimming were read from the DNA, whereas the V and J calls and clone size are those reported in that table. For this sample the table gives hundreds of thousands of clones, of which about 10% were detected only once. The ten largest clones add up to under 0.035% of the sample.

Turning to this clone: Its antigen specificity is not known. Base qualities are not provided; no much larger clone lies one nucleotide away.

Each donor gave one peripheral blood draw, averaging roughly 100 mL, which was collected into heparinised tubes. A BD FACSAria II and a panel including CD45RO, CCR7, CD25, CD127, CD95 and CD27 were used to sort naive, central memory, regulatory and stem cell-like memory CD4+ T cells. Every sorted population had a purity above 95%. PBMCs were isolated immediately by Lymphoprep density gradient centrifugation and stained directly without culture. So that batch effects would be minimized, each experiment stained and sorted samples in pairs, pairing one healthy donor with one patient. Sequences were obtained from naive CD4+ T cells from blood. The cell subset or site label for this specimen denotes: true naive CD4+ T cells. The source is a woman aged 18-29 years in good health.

The CDR3 reads CAWSGGTRSGNTIYF. The DNA reads TGTGCCTGGAGTGGCGGGACCCGCTCTGGAAACACCATATATTTT. The chain is assembled from TRBV30 and TRBJ1-3, and TRBD1 may be the D gene, going by 5 matching bases. The CDR3 goes from the cysteine to the phenylalanine over 15 residues. Only the CDR3 region is kept as DNA, spanning 45 bases read in frame from base 1. CDR1 and CDR2, looked up from the germline V gene (reference sequence), are GTSNPN and SVGIG. At the junction V is shortened by 1 base and J by 0 bases, with 10 bases in between.